Presented here are 18 T cell receptor beta chains from one specimen sequenced in a study of blood T cell repertoires in COVID-19 (TCRdb year 2020). Receptors were amplified or captured by the immunoSEQ multiplex PCR assay. Not all clones reach the TCRdb copy of this immuneACCESS table, which keeps in-frame sequences only. Checked studies attribute under half of the gap to unresolved V genes and leave the rest unexplained. The sample table holds about 190,000 clones, of which approximately 80% were seen once. The biggest ten clones account for about an eighth of the sample. The sequenced material came from peripheral blood. Receptors originate from a woman in her forties or fifties with acute or convalescent COVID-19.

The chain has TRBV9 and TRBJ1-1; tentatively, D is TRBD1 (5 bases). The CDR3 runs to 14 residues. V was pared by 0 bases and J by 6 bases, with 12 bases between. Per germline, CDR1 SGDLS and CDR2 YYNGEE. The CDR3, as DNA: TGTGCCAGCAGCGTAGCCCCAGGAGGGGCTGAAGCTTTCTTT. This sequence encodes CASSVAPGGAEAFF.

J is TRBJ2-5 and V is TRBV20-1; TRBD1 matches 9 bases. The CDR3 is made up of 16 amino acids. Germline V gene data show CDR1 as DFQATT and CDR2 as SNEGSKA (reference sequence). With 3 bases clipped from V and 3 bases from J, the junction kept 11 bases outside the gene matches. Here the CDR3 reads CSASSVGRTGEETQYF. DNA of the CDR3: TGCAGTGCTAGTTCTGTTGGACGGACAGGGGAAGAGACCCAGTACTTC.

The chain is built from TRBV5-1 and TRBJ2-7; D call uncertain. CDR3 length: 13 residues. Per germline, CDR1 SGHRS and CDR2 YFSETQ. Between the trimmed V and J ends, which lost 3 bases and 6 bases, there was a span of 13 bases. The CDR3 DNA is TGCGCCAGCAGCTGGGCCGAACGGCTCGAGCAGTACTTC. Its translation is CASSWAERLEQYF.

The chain recombines TRBV2 with TRBJ2-2; D not resolved. Looked up from germline, CDR1 is SNHLY and CDR2 is FYNNEI. V was trimmed by 6 bases and J by 0 bases, leaving 14 bases between them. The CDR3 covers 16 residues. The CDR3 coding sequence is TGTGCCAGCAGCCCTAAGATACGAGCGAACACCGGGGAGCTGTTTTTT. Translating gives CASSPKIRANTGELFF. Full variable domain (remainder filled in from reference TRBV2 and TRBJ2-2): EPEVTQTPSHQVTQMGQEVILRCVPISNHLYFYWYRQILGQKVEFLVSFYNNEISEKSEIFDDQFSVERPDGSNFTLKIRSTKLEDSAMYFCASSPKIRANTGELFFGEGSRLTVL.

The chain combines TRBV7-6 with TRBJ2-2, with 10 bases aligning to TRBD2. Germline CDR1 reads SGHVS; CDR2 reads FNYEAQ. With V trimmed by 3 bases and J by 6 bases, 7 bases remained unmatched. The CDR3 has 16 residues. The CDR3 coding sequence is TGTGCCAGCAGCTTGACCAGCGGGAGGGCGGCCGGGGAGCTGTTTTTT. Amino acid sequence: CASSLTSGRAAGELFF.

This sequence joins TRBV4-2 and TRBJ2-7, with 8 bases fitting TRBD1. The CDR3 contains 15 residues. Trimming at V came to 0 bases and at J to 6 bases, leaving 7 bases not matched to a gene. Germline V gene data show CDR1 as LGHNA and CDR2 as YNFKEQ. This CDR3 is CASSQDQAGGGEQYF. DNA for the CDR3: TGTGCCAGCAGCCAAGATCAGGCAGGGGGCGGCGAGCAGTACTTC.

This clone was seen just once. This chain connects TRBV9 to TRBJ2-1, with TRBD2 matching over 8 bases. After removal of 0 bases from V and 6 bases from J, the junction contained 2 bases not matched to a gene. Germline lookup yields CDR1 SGDLS and CDR2 YYNGEE. CDR3 length equals 14 residues. The CDR3 bases are TGTGCCAGCAGCGTAGGTAGCGGGGCCAATGAGCAGTTCTTC. It codes for CASSVGSGANEQFF.

Regarding this clone: The sample contains more than one DNA sequence encoding this CDR3. The chain recombines TRBV29-1 with TRBJ1-5; TRBD1 might be the D (6 bases). Looked up from germline, CDR1 is SQVTM and CDR2 is ANQGSEA. Trimming cost V 5 bases and J 4 bases, with 15 bases left between them. There are 14 residues in the CDR3. CDR3 sequence reads: CSVSPGQGNQPQHF. The CDR3 DNA is TGCAGCGTTTCCCCGGGGCAGGGGAATCAGCCCCAGCATTTT.

The rearrangement uses TRBV27 and TRBJ2-7, with 10 nucleotides matching TRBD1. CDR3 length: 15 amino acids. Trimming took 4 bases from V and 7 from J; bases not matched to a gene: 10. The germline V gene has CDR1 MNHEY and CDR2 SMNVEV (reference sequence). CDR3 DNA: TGTGCCAGCAGTTCCCGGACAGGGGGTGGATGGGAGCAGTACTTC. Translated: CASSSRTGGGWEQYF.

V usage is TRBV28 and J usage is TRBJ2-7; 7 bases line up with TRBD1. The CDR3 is 12 amino acids. J gave up 5 bases and V 9 bases, and 7 bases lay outside the gene matches. Per the germline V gene, CDR1 is MDHEN and CDR2 is SYDVKM. CDR3 residues: CASKAGGDEQYF. Written as DNA, the CDR3 is TGTGCCAGTAAGGCAGGGGGTGACGAGCAGTACTTC.

V and J are TRBV19 and TRBJ2-1; a weak D match, TRBD1 (6 bases). The CDR3 has 15 amino acids. The germline V gene has CDR1 LNHDA and CDR2 SQIVND (reference sequence). V lost 6 bases and J lost 0, with 12 bases in between. The CDR3 sequence is CASSTQGNSYNEQFF. The CDR3 nucleotides read TGTGCCAGTAGCACCCAGGGGAACTCCTACAATGAGCAGTTCTTC.

The chain uses TRBV29-1 and TRBJ1-1; TRBD1 aligns across 7 bases. Trimming took 1 base from V and 7 from J; bases not matched to a gene: 6. The CDR3 length is 13 residues. Looked up from germline, CDR1 is SQVTM and CDR2 is ANQGSEA. The CDR3 DNA is TGCAGCGTTGAAGGCCGCGCAGGGGGTGAAGCTTTCTTT. Protein sequence: CSVEGRAGGEAFF.

The genes are TRBV5-8 and TRBJ2-7; D may be TRBD2 (7 bases). The germline CDR1 and CDR2 sequences are SGHTS and YDEGEE. The germline V and J ends were trimmed by 2 bases and 4 bases, with 16 bases remaining between them. This CDR3 region has 15 residues. CDR3 sequence (DNA): TGTGCCAGCAGCTTCTTCCGGGGGGCGCGTTACGAGCAGTACTTC. This encodes CASSFFRGARYEQYF.

The chain joins TRBV5-5 to TRBJ2-7; 7 bases align to TRBD1. Germline CDR1 and CDR2: SGHKS and YYEKEE (reference sequence). This CDR3 spans 14 amino acids. V was pared by 1 base and J by 6 bases, with 7 bases of the junction left unmatched. The CDR3, as DNA: TGTGCCAGCAGCTTGAATCTGGGACAGCTCGAGCAGTACTTC. It yields the protein CASSLNLGQLEQYF.

This clone was seen once. This chain uses TRBV23-1 with TRBJ1-2; 7 nucleotides line up with TRBD1. TRBV23-1 is designated an ORF whose function remains uncertain. After removal of 0 bases from V and 3 bases from J, the junction contained 4 bases not matched to a gene. The CDR3 consists of 15 residues. The CDR3 bases are TGCGCCAGCAGTCAATCGCCCAGGGGGTACTATGGCTACACCTTC. Translating gives CASSQSPRGYYGYTF.

The genes are TRBV6-2 or TRBV6-3 and TRBJ1-6; unclear D gene. Germline CDR1 reads MNHEY; CDR2 reads SVGEGT. This CDR3 contains 15 residues. Trimming stripped 5 bases from V and 8 bases from J, with 16 bases between. CDR3 sequence reads: CASSPSMIVHSPLHF. The CDR3 DNA reads TGTGCCAGCAGTCCCTCTATGATCGTGCATTCACCCCTCCACTTT.

The chain uses TRBV4-1 and TRBJ2-7; 8 bases align to TRBD1. V lost 4 bases, J lost 0 bases, and 5 bases stayed unmatched. This CDR3 comprises 15 residues. Germline-derived CDR1 and CDR2 are MGHRA and YSYEKL. This CDR3 reads CASSPGQGLSYEQYF. The DNA for the CDR3 is TGCGCCAGCAGCCCCGGACAGGGACTCTCCTACGAGCAGTACTTC.

V usage is TRBV29-1 and J usage is TRBJ1-5; 7 bases fit TRBD1. The CDR3 runs 13 residues. V shed 4 bases, J shed 2 bases, and the junction held 2 bases outside the gene matches. The germline gives CDR1 SQVTM, CDR2 ANQGSEA. Here the CDR3 reads CSVGGGGNQPQHF. DNA of the CDR3: TGCAGCGTTGGAGGGGGCGGCAATCAGCCCCAGCATTTT. Full variable domain (rest looked up from reference TRBV29-1 and TRBJ1-5): SAVISQKPSRDICQRGTSLTIQCQVDSQVTMMFWYRQQPGQSLTLIATANQGSEATYESGFVIDKFPISRPNLTFSTLTVSNMSPEDSSIYLCSVGGGGNQPQHFGDGTRLSIL.